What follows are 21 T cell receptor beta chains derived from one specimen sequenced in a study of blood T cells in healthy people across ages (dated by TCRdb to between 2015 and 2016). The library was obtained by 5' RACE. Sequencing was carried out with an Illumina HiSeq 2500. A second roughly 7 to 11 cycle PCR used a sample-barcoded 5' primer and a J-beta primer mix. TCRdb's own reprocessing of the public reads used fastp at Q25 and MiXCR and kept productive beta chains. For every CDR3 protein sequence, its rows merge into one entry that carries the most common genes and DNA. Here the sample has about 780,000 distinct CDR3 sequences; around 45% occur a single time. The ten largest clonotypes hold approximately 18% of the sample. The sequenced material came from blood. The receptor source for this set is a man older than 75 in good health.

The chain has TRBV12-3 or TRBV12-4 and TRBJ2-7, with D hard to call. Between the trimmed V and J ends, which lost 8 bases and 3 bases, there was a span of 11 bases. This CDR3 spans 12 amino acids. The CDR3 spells CASGVRGYEQYF. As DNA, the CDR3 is TGTGCCAGCGGCGTCCGTGGCTACGAGCAGTACTTC.

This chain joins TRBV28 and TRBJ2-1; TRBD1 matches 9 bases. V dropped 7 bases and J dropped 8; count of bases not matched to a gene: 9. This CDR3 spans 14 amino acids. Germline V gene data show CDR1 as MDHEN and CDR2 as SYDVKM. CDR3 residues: CASKGGQGWYEQFF. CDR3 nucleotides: TGTGCCAGCAAAGGGGGACAGGGTTGGTATGAGCAGTTCTTC.

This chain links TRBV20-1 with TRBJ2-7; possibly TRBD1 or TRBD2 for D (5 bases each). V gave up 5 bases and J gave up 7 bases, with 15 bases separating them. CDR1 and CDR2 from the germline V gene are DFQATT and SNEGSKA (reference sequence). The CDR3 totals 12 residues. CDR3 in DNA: TGCAGTGCTCTTAGGGACGCCGGGGAGCAGTACTTC. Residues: CSALRDAGEQYF.

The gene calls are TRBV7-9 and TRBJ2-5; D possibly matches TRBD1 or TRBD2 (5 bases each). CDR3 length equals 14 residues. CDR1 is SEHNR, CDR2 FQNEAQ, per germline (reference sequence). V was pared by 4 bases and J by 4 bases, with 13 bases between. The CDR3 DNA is TGTGCCAGCAGCTCTTCCGGGACCAGAGAGACCCAGTACTTC. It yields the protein CASSSSGTRETQYF.

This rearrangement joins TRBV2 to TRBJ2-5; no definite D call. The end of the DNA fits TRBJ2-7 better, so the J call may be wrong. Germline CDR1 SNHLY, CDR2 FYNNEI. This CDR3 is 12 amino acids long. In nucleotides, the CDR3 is TGTGCCAGCAGTTACACAGATCTCGAGCAGTACTTC. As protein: CASSYTDLEQYF.

The CDR3: CSAGNMAGGHTDTQYF. The DNA for the CDR3 is TGCAGTGCTGGGAACATGGCGGGAGGGCACACAGATACGCAGTATTTT. This chain joins TRBV20-1 and TRBJ2-3; 9 bases fit TRBD2. The junction had 11 bases not matched to a gene; V was cut back by 5 bases and J by 2 bases. CDR1 and CDR2 from the germline V gene are DFQATT and SNEGSKA (reference sequence). This CDR3 is 16 amino acids long.

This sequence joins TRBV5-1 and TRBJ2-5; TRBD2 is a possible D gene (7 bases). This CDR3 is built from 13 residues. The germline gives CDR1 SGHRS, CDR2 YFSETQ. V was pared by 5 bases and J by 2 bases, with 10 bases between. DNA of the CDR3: TGCGCCAGCAGAGAGGGGGGGCAAGAGACCCAGTACTTC. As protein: CASREGGQETQYF.

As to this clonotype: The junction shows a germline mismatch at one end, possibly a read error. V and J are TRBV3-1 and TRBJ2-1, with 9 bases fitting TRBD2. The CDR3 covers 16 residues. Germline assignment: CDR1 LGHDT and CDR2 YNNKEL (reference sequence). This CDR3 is CASSQGPSGTYNEQFF. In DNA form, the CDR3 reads TGTGCCAGCAGCCAAGGTCCTAGCGGGACCTACAATGAACAGTTCTTC.

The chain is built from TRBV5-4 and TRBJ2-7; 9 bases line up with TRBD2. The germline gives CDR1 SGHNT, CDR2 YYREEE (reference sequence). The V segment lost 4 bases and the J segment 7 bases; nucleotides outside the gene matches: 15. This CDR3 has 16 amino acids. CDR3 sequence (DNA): TGTGCCAGCAGCCCTCGTCTAGCGGGACAGTACAATGAGCAGTACTTC. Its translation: CASSPRLAGQYNEQYF.

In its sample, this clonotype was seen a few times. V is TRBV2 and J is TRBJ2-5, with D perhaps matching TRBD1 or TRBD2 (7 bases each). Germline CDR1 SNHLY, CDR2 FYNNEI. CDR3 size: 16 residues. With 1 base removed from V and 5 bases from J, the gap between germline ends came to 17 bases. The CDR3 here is CASSEGGGGVWETQYF. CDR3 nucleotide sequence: TGTGCCAGCAGTGAAGGGGGAGGGGGCGTGTGGGAGACCCAGTACTTC.

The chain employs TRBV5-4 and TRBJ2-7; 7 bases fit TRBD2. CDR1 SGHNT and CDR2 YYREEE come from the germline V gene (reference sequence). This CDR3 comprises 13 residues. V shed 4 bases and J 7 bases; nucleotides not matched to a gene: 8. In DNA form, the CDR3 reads TGTGCCAGCAGCATGACTAGCCAGGATGAGCAGTACTTC. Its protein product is CASSMTSQDEQYF.

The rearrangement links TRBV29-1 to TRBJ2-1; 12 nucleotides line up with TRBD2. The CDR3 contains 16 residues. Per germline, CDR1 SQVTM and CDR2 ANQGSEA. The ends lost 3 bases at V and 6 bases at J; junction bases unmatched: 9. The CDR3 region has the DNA TGCAGCGTTGACAAGCCCTCGACTAGCGGGAGCAATGAGCAGTTCTTC. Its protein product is CSVDKPSTSGSNEQFF.

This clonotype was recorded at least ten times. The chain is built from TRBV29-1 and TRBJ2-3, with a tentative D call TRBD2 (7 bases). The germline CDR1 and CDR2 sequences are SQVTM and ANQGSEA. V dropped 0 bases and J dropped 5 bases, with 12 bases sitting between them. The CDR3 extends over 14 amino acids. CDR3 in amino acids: CSVEEGGGGDTQYF. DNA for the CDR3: TGCAGCGTTGAAGAGGGAGGGGGAGGAGATACGCAGTATTTT.

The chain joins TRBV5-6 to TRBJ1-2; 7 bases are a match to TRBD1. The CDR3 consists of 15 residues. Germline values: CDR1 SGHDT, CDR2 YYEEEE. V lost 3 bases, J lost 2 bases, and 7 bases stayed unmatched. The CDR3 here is CASSWFGTANYGYTF. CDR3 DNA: TGTGCCAGCAGCTGGTTTGGGACAGCAAACTATGGCTACACCTTC. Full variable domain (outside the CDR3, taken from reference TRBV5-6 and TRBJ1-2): DAGVTQSPTHLIKTRGQQVTLRCSPKSGHDTVSWYQQALGQGPQFIFQYYEEEERQRGNFPDRFSGHQFPNYSSELNVNALLLGDSALYLCASSWFGTANYGYTFGSGTRLTVV.

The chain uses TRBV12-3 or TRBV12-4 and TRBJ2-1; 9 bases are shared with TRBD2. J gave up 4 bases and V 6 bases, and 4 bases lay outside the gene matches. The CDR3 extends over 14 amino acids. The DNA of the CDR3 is TGTGCCAGCAGGAGCGGGGGGCCTTACAATGAGCAGTTCTTC. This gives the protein CASRSGGPYNEQFF.

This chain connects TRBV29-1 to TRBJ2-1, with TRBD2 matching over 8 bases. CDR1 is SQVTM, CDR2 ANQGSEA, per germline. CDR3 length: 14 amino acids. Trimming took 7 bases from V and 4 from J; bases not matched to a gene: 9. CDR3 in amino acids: CSASGLAKYNEQFF. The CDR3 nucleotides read TGCAGCGCTAGCGGACTAGCAAAGTACAATGAGCAGTTCTTC.

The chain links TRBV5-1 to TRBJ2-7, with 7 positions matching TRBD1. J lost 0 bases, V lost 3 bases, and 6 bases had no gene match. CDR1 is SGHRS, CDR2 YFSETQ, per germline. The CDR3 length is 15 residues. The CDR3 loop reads CASSSGQLSSYEQYF. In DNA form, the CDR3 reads TGCGCCAGCAGCTCGGGACAGCTAAGCTCCTACGAGCAGTACTTC.

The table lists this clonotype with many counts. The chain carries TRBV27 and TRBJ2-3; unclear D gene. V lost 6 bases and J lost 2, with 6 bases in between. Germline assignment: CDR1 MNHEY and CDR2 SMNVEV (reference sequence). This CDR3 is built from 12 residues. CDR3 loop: CASSPPTDTQYF. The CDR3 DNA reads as TGTGCCAGCAGCCCACCCACAGATACGCAGTATTTT.

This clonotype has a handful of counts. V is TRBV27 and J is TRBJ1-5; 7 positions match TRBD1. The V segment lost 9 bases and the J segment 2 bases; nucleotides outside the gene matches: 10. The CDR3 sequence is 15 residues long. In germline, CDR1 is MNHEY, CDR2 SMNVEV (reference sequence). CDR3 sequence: CASSPQGTGNQPQHF. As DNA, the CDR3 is TGTGCCAGTAGTCCACAGGGGACGGGCAATCAGCCCCAGCATTTT.

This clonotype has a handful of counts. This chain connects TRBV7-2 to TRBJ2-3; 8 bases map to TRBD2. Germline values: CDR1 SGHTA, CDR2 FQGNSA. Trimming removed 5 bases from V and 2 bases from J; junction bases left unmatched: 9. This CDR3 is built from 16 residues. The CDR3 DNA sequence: TGTGCCAGCAGCCCACAGACTAGCGTTTACACAGATACGCAGTATTTT. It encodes CASSPQTSVYTDTQYF.

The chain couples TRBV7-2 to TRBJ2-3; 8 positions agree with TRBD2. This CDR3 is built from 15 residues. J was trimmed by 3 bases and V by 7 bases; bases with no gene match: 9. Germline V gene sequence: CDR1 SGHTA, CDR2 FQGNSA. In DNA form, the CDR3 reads TGTGCCAGCACCCAAACCGGGAGGGATACAGATACGCAGTATTTT. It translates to CASTQTGRDTDTQYF. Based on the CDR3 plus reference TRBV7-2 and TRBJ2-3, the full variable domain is GAGVSQSPSNKVTEKGKDVELRCDPISGHTALYWYRQSLGQGLEFLIYFQGNSAPDKSGLPSDRFSAERTGGSVSTLTIQRTQQEDSAVYLCASTQTGRDTDTQYFGPGTRLTVL.